This is a list of T cell receptor beta chains from one sample in a study of memory CD8 T cells in hepatitis C reinfection. Libraries were prepared by immunoSEQ multiplex PCR; TCRdb keeps only in-frame clonotypes and omits some of them. The sample gives 46,000 or so clones, 75% to 90% of which show up once; 0.6% to 0.9% is in the top ten. The sequenced sample consisted of naive CD8+ T cells sorted from blood. The receptors were gathered from a man aged 18 to 29 with hepatitis C virus infection. CDR3s leave out the opening cysteine and the closing phenylalanine or tryptophan. Size values are once, few and many counts, or a class for expanded clones, and some rows have none.

clone size: -
J gene: TRBJ2-1
V gene: TRBV30
CDR3 protein: AWSVGTGVNEQF

clone size: -
J gene: TRBJ2-1
V gene: TRBV29-1
CDR3 protein: SVEDSYEQF

clone size: -
J gene: TRBJ2-5
V gene: TRBV15
CDR3 protein: ATRETSVTSEETQY

clone size: -
J gene: TRBJ2-7
V gene: TRBV7-9
CDR3 protein: ASSLGQGPNEQY

clone size: -
J gene: TRBJ2-5
V gene: TRBV5-5
CDR3 protein: ASSLWTGVQETQY

clone size: -
J gene: TRBJ1-1
V gene: TRBV5-8
CDR3 protein: ASSLAGHWNTEAF

clone size: -
J gene: TRBJ2-1
V gene: TRBV27
CDR3 protein: ASSLPGVGQF

clone size: -
J gene: TRBJ2-5
V gene: TRBV19
CDR3 protein: ASSPLTSGAGETQY

clone size: -
J gene: TRBJ2-1
V gene: TRBV19
CDR3 protein: ASSMGLAEYNEQF

clone size: once
J gene: TRBJ2-7
V gene: TRBV28
CDR3 protein: ASRRTGLSYEQY

clone size: -
J gene: TRBJ2-1
V gene: TRBV19
CDR3 protein: ASSIGPLSGGPSGGSYNEQF

clone size: -
J gene: TRBJ2-3
V gene: TRBV5-8
CDR3 protein: ASSLGAASTDTQY

clone size: -
J gene: TRBJ2-2
V gene: TRBV27
CDR3 protein: ASSLAWRGGIGELF

clone size: -
J gene: TRBJ2-1
V gene: TRBV19
CDR3 protein: ASRAGGSEQF

clone size: -
J gene: TRBJ2-7
V gene: TRBV15
CDR3 protein: ATSRGSEQY

clone size: -
J gene: TRBJ2-5
V gene: TRBV7-8
CDR3 protein: ASSPFQETQY

clone size: -
J gene: TRBJ2-7
V gene: TRBV5-6
CDR3 protein: ASSLEGLAYEQY